Listed here is a single TCR beta chain. Its target antigen remains unknown. Base qualities are missing; no much larger clone stands one base away. These data are taken from a study of sequential checkpoint blockade in melanoma (dated by TCRdb to the late 2010s). About the investigation overall: Using 1:1 randomization, the trial assigned patients either to first-line nivolumab followed by ipilimumab (arm A) or to ipilimumab followed by nivolumab (arm B). Maintenance nivolumab came after each of the two trial sequences.

Based on the germline V gene, the CDR1 and CDR2 sequences are SGHRS and YFSETQ. The junction carries 4 bases between V and J, which are trimmed by 0 bases and 6 bases respectively. The CDR3 contains 11 residues, cysteine and phenylalanine counted. Solely the CDR3 DNA is kept, with 33 bases framed from the first base. TCRbeta CDR3 regions were immunosequenced from genomic DNA with the immunoSEQ Assay. Prior to high-throughput sequencing, genomic DNA was amplified by bias-controlled multiplex PCR. The authors processed their data as follows. To quantify the absolute abundance of each unique TCRbeta CDR3 region, the sequences were collapsed and filtered. Clonality, defined as 1 minus Pielou's evenness, was calculated using productive rearrangements only. A previously published method was used to identify clones whose frequencies were significantly greater in on-treatment samples than in baseline samples. This immuneACCESS table, as held by TCRdb, lists in-frame sequences with V and J called but not all clones. Of the missing ones, under half trace to an unresolved V gene in checked studies; the others have no known cause. V and J calls and clone size are those listed in that table; D and trimming were worked out from the DNA. The sample data list 35,000 to 40,000 clones, and approximately 90% of these were observed just once. Roughly an eighth of the sample goes to the ten largest clones.

What this sample's treatment or condition label stands for: randomized to nivolumab then ipilimumab (arm A) or the reverse (arm B). Prior DNA-damaging chemotherapy had not been received by any trial patient. Live CD3+CD8+ cells negative for CD19 and CD56 were sorted from thawed PBMCs on a FACS Aria II flow cytometer. Samples were obtained from patients with melanoma enrolled in CheckMate 064, a randomized, open-label phase II trial of sequential checkpoint blockade. Leukapheresis was used to collect peripheral blood mononuclear cells, which were then purified with Ficoll-Paque and frozen in human serum with roughly 10% DMSO. Purity of sorted blood CD3+CD8+ cells was verified at >98% immediately after sorting, followed by DNA extraction. Summary of the overall study and its limitations: Larger, independent patient cohorts are needed to validate the response-prediction model that combines TCR metrics and mutation burden.

The receptor was derived from a human donor with melanoma. The source was CD8+ T cells sorted from blood (inferred from file names), collected from a patient given nivolumab and ipilimumab in sequence. Rearrangement joined TRBV5-1 to TRBJ2-7, with the D gene too uncertain to name. At the DNA level, the sequence is TGCGCCAGCAGCTTGGGCGGCGAGCAGTACTTC. Its translation is CASSLGGEQYF.